This T cell receptor beta chain stems from a study of blood T cell repertoires in COVID-19. CDR1 MNHEY and CDR2 SVGAGI come from the germline V gene. J gave up 4 bases and V 6 bases, and 6 bases lay outside the gene matches. This CDR3 is 15 amino acids long. Original processing methods: Amplification of reference gene primers was used by the study to estimate nucleated cell counts. The repertoire was sequenced with immunoSEQ multiplex PCR; TCRdb's copy has only in-frame clones and lacks some. The DNA was the basis for D and trimming; V, J and clone size are from that table. The table shows about 130,000 clones, with 90% occurring only once.

Sequenced input: peripheral blood. V is TRBV6-5 and J is TRBJ2-1; TRBD1 matches 10 bases. This TCR came from a man aged 45-65 years with active COVID-19. CDR3 nucleotide sequence: TGTGCCAGCAGGGGACAGGGGACCTTTTACAATGAGCAGTTCTTC. Encoded protein: CASRGQGTFYNEQFF.